This T cell receptor (beta chain) comes out of a study of post-analysis software for immune sequencing data. Study in general: Included among the disease courses, which were recorded for the cohort, were relapsing-remitting, secondary progressive and progressive-relapsing multiple sclerosis. The study's findings and limits: The five TRBV segments detected at higher frequency in patients than in controls included TRBV5-6, TRBV5-1 and TRBV20-1. Normalized Chao1 diversity in multiple sclerosis patients fell significantly below that of controls.

The V end was cut by 2 bases, the J end by 5 bases, with 13 bases between. CDR3 length: 14 amino acids. Germline V gene lookup returns CDR1 MNHEY and CDR2 SMNVEV (reference sequence). In regard to this clonotype: Antigen unknown.

Unique molecular identifiers tagged the TCR beta cDNA libraries. T cells numbering about 0.85 to 11 million gave rise to 450,000 to 550,000 cDNA molecules. Via MiXCR, TCRdb re-called the PCR reads, giving one row per CDR3 protein. This sample has a few hundred thousand distinct CDR3 sequences, with roughly 36% found just once. This chain uses TRBV27 with TRBJ2-7; possibly TRBD2 for D (7 bases). Sequences were obtained from blood. This sequence was found in a girl between 5 and 17 years old with multiple sclerosis. For the CDR3, the DNA is TGTGCCAGCAGTTTAGCGGGGGCCGGGGACGAGCAGTACTTC. Translated, it gives CASSLAGAGDEQYF.